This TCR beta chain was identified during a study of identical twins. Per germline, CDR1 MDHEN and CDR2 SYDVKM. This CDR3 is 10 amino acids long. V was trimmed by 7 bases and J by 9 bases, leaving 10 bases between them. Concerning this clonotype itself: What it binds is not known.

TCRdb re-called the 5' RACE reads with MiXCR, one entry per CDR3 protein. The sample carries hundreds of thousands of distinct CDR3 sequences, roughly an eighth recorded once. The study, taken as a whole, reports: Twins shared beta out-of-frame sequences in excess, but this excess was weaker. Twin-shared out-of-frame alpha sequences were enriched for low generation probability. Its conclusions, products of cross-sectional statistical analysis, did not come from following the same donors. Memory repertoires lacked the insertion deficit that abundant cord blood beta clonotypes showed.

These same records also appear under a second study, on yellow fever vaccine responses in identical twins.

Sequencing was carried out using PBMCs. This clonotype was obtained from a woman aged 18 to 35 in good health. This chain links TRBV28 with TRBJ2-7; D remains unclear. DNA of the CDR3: TGTGCCAGCACGAGTTGGTGGCAGTACGTC. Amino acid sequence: CASTSWWQYV.